This T cell receptor (beta chain) was sequenced during a study of T cells in Graves' hyperthyroidism and ophthalmopathy. Researchers took RNA transcripts and amplified the TCR beta CDR3 regions from them. Primed by the HTBI set, a first-round RT-PCR was run on the TCR CDR3. TCRdb reprocessed the multiplex PCR reads with MiXCR, giving one entry per CDR3 protein. This sample has around 500,000 distinct CDR3 sequences, with around an eighth found just once. Exclusion of patients followed from uncontrolled infection, other autoimmune disease, pregnancy or lactation. Thyroid ultrasound and orbital computed tomography, with clinical symptoms and serum thyroxine and TRAb, informed diagnoses. PBMCs stemmed from less than 13 ml fresh peripheral blood. The germline V gene has CDR1 PRHDT and CDR2 FYEKMQ (reference sequence). The CDR3 extends over 15 amino acids. Trimming cost V 5 bases and J 3 bases, with 13 bases left between them.

This sequence was found in a woman under 30 with Graves' hyperthyroidism. The chain employs TRBV13 and TRBJ2-2, with D tentatively TRBD2 (6 bases). Material for sequencing was blood. Here the CDR3 DNA reads TGTGCCAGCAGCGAGCAGGGACTCTACACCGGGGAGCTGTTTTTT. Protein: CASSEQGLYTGELFF. The full variable domain, in which reference TRBV13 and TRBJ2-2 provide the parts outside the CDR3, is AAGVIQSPRHLIKEKRETATLKCYPIPRHDTVYWYQQGPGQDPQFLISFYEKMQSDKGSIPDRFSAQQFSDYHSELNMSSLELGDSALYFCASSEQGLYTGELFFGEGSRLTVL.